This entry lists 14 T cell receptor beta chains sequenced from one sample in a study of blood T cell repertoires in COVID-19. Method: immunoSEQ multiplex PCR; TCRdb's copy keeps in-frame clones and lacks some. The sample holds about 60,000 clones; approximately 86% are singletons and the top ten take less than 5%. Sequencing input: peripheral blood. These receptors all come from a man aged 55 to 70 with acute or convalescent COVID-19.

This chain connects TRBV3-1 (or the pseudogene TRBV3-2) to TRBJ2-5; the match to TRBD2 covers 8 bases. With V trimmed by 0 bases and J by 0 bases, 9 bases remained unmatched. Germline V gene data show CDR1 as LGHDT and CDR2 as YNNKEL (reference sequence). This CDR3 region has 18 residues. In DNA, the CDR3 is TGTGCCAGCAGCCAAGATATCACTAGCGGCCAATACCAAGAGACCCAGTACTTC. This encodes CASSQDITSGQYQETQYF.

The V and J genes are TRBV28 and TRBJ1-2; TRBD1 matches at 9 bases. Germline V gene lookup returns CDR1 MDHEN and CDR2 SYDVKM. The CDR3 covers 13 residues. Losses at the gene ends were 3 bases for V and 8 bases for J; bases not matched to a gene: 4. The DNA of the CDR3 is TGTGCCAGCAGTTTGGACAGGGGTGGGGGCTACACCTTC. Translating it yields CASSLDRGGGYTF.

CDR3 loop: CASSQGTLVNEKLFF. The CDR3 DNA reads TGTGCCAGCAGCCAAGGGACACTTGTTAATGAAAAACTGTTTTTT. The chain carries TRBV3-1 (or the pseudogene TRBV3-2) and TRBJ1-4, with D maybe TRBD1 (5 bases). Germline CDR1 and CDR2: LGHDT and YNNKEL (reference sequence). CDR3 length: 15 residues. Trimming left V 1 base short and J 4 bases short, with 10 bases between.

The chain couples TRBV19 to TRBJ1-2; D remains unclear. Per germline, CDR1 LNHDA and CDR2 SQIVND (reference sequence). Trimming left V 4 bases short and J 0 bases short, with 6 bases between. This CDR3 comprises 13 residues. The CDR3 here is CASSNRANYGYTF. The CDR3 nucleotides read TGTGCCAGTAGTAACCGGGCTAACTATGGCTACACCTTC.

The chain couples TRBV19 to TRBJ2-7; TRBD2 matches 7 bases. Trimming cost V 3 bases and J 0 bases; bases outside gene matches: 5. There are 15 residues in the CDR3. CDR1 LNHDA and CDR2 SQIVND come from the germline V gene (reference sequence). The CDR3: CASSIGAGPSYEQYF. DNA of the CDR3: TGTGCCAGTAGTATCGGAGCGGGGCCCTCCTACGAGCAGTACTTC.

The rearrangement uses TRBV25-1 and TRBJ2-1; TRBD2 aligns across 9 bases. The germline CDR1 and CDR2 sequences are MGHDK and SYGVNS. V lost 3 bases, J lost 10 bases, and 7 bases stayed unmatched. The CDR3 consists of 14 residues. The CDR3 bases are TGTGCCAGCAGTGACGCGGGAGGGCCGTGGGAGCAGTTCTTC. Protein: CASSDAGGPWEQFF.

The chain recombines TRBV11-2 with TRBJ2-2; the match to TRBD2 covers 10 bases. The CDR3 runs 15 residues. Trimming cost V 8 bases and J 6 bases; bases outside gene matches: 9. The germline CDR1 and CDR2 sequences are SGHAT and FQNNGV. DNA for the CDR3: TGTGCCAGCGGCGCTCTTAGCGGGAGGCCCGGGGAGCTGTTTTTT. Its translation: CASGALSGRPGELFF.

The V and J genes are TRBV5-1 and TRBJ2-1; 11 nucleotides match TRBD2. The CDR3 runs to 18 residues. In germline, CDR1 is SGHRS, CDR2 YFSETQ. V dropped 3 bases and J dropped 4; count of bases not matched to a gene: 12. This CDR3 is CASSSLPPGLAEYNEQFF. The CDR3 region has the DNA TGCGCCAGCAGCTCCCTCCCGCCGGGACTAGCGGAGTACAATGAGCAGTTCTTC.

This chain connects TRBV5-4 to TRBJ2-7; TRBD1 might be the D (5 bases). CDR3 length equals 15 residues. Trimming removed 4 bases at V and 3 bases at J, with 17 bases between. Germline V gives CDR1 SGHNT, CDR2 YYREEE (reference sequence). CDR3 bases: TGTGCCAGCAGCCACCAAGGGGCTGTGGACTACGAGCAGTACTTC. As protein: CASSHQGAVDYEQYF.

This chain joins TRBV6-6 and TRBJ2-5, with no clear D. The ends were cut back, 7 bases at V and 7 bases at J, with 16 bases in the middle. The CDR3 totals 13 residues. CDR1 is MNHNY and CDR2 is SVGAGI in the germline V gene (reference sequence). As DNA, the CDR3 is TGTGCCAGCACAACCAGCGCCGCATTGACCCAGTACTTC. It codes for CASTTSAALTQYF.

The chain recombines TRBV5-1 with TRBJ2-1; D remains unclear. V lost 1 base to trimming and J lost 0 bases, with 8 bases between them. The germline gives CDR1 SGHRS, CDR2 YFSETQ. The CDR3 runs to 15 residues. CDR3 bases: TGCGCCAGCAGCTTGCTAGGTAGCTCCTACAATGAGCAGTTCTTC. Its protein is CASSLLGSSYNEQFF.

The chain has TRBV16 and TRBJ1-2, with 11 bases identical to TRBD1. In germline, CDR1 is KGHSY, CDR2 FQNENV. The J segment lost 7 bases and the V segment lost 1 base, leaving 5 bases of the junction unmatched. This CDR3 contains 15 residues. The CDR3 nucleotides read TGTGCCAGCAGCCAATTGCGGACAGGGGGCTCTGGCTACACCTTC. This encodes CASSQLRTGGSGYTF.

J is TRBJ2-1 and V is TRBV5-1; 13 nucleotides align to TRBD2. This CDR3 region has 19 residues. V trimming: 3 bases; J trimming: 0 bases; junction bases outside the gene matches: 9. Looked up from germline, CDR1 is SGHRS and CDR2 is YFSETQ. In DNA, the CDR3 is TGCGCCAGCAGCTCGCCGGGACTAGCGGGATCCTACTCCTACAATGAGCAGTTCTTC. Amino acid sequence: CASSSPGLAGSYSYNEQFF.

The chain combines TRBV5-1 with TRBJ1-1; D call uncertain. V was clipped by 1 base and J by 10 bases, with 14 bases between them. This CDR3 region has 13 residues. Germline assignment: CDR1 SGHRS and CDR2 YFSETQ. The CDR3: CASSLFPGTLAFF. The DNA of the CDR3 is TGCGCCAGCAGCTTGTTTCCGGGTACGCTAGCTTTCTTT.